This is a list of T cell receptor beta chains from one sample in a study of T cell repertoires in cytomegalovirus infection. The antigens these receptors bind are not known. TCRdb analysed the reads with MiXCR anew, one entry per CDR3 protein. There are roughly 700,000 distinct CDR3 sequences in the sample; roughly 30% occur only once, and around a sixth lies in the top ten. Sample: cultured PBMCs, taken from culture after CMV antigen stimulation. All receptors come from a human donor in good health (CMV status not recorded). Some clones in this sample may be carry-over from other donors' samples. Each CDR3 is given without its conserved first and last residue. Each record gives: V gene, J gene, CDR3 length, CDR3 protein.

TRBV7-2	TRBJ2-3	11	ASSLRDSDTQY
TRBV19	TRBJ2-2	12	ASKPDPLTGELF
TRBV2	TRBJ2-5	15	ASSGGLERGPRGTQY
TRBV12-3/TRBV12-4	TRBJ2-7	12	ASSFNRDSYEQY
TRBV29-1	TRBJ1-1	10	SVLWSWGVTF
TRBV28	TRBJ1-2	12	ASSQGQGIYGYT
TRBV6-5	TRBJ1-1	11	ASSYSTRTEAF
TRBV11-2	TRBJ2-2	12	AVPRGHQTGELF
TRBV6-1	TRBJ1-4	12	ASRTGSRSGKLF
TRBV12-3/TRBV12-4	TRBJ1-1	11	ASSFIENTEAF
TRBV7-9	TRBJ2-7	10	ASSLHGNEQY
TRBV7-6	TRBJ1-1	12	ASSLGLMNTEAF
TRBV12-3/TRBV12-4	TRBJ2-1	13	ASSLMRGGPNEQF
TRBV11-2	TRBJ2-3	13	ASNPSGRGTDTQY
TRBV7-9	TRBJ2-1	10	ASTSSLGWPF
TRBV24-1	TRBJ1-5	16	ATSDGTGPLRINQPQH
TRBV4-3	TRBJ2-7	13	ASSQGVRGPYEQY
TRBV7-9	TRBJ1-2	14	ASSLEGKAANYGYT
TRBV6-2/TRBV6-3	TRBJ1-5	14	ASRPLFSGDVQPQH
TRBV18	TRBJ2-7	12	ASSPGTNNYEQY
TRBV10-3	TRBJ2-3	12	AISLAGEEDTQY
TRBV10-3	TRBJ1-6	14	AISEIRGRHNSPLH
TRBV10-3	TRBJ1-5	16	AISESFLTGVRGQPQH
TRBV2	TRBJ2-6	15	ASPRGGGSSGANVLT
TRBV10-3	TRBJ2-7	14	AISDFGQEGFYEQY
TRBV11-3	TRBJ2-3	14	ASSLATGKKRDTQY
TRBV15	TRBJ2-7	13	ATSMGPQQNYEQY
TRBV20-1	TRBJ2-1	7	SALNEQF
TRBV7-2	TRBJ2-5	13	ASSLEAGVMETQY
TRBV27	TRBJ1-5	13	ASSRTANSNQPQH
TRBV28	TRBJ1-3	11	ASGYSDGNTIY
TRBV7-6	TRBJ2-6	13	ASSGQSAGANVLT
TRBV5-1	TRBJ1-2	11	ASSGTGSGGYT
TRBV6-2/TRBV6-3	TRBJ2-1	13	ASSRISGGINEQF
TRBV2	TRBJ1-1	14	ASSERGGSVNTEAF
TRBV10-3	TRBJ2-7	10	AIGTGIDEQY
TRBV24-1	TRBJ1-2	13	ATSVVHRVNYGYT